Sequencing of this T cell receptor (beta chain) was carried out in a study of shared clonotypes between healthy human individuals. Study background: In total, the donors were a couple of women and a few men aged 18 to 49.

This CDR3 has 13 amino acids. Trimming took 1 base from V and 3 from J, leaving 7 bases between them. Germline V gives CDR1 MNHNS, CDR2 SASEGT. Concerning this clone itself: Its antigen is not identified.

General study points: An expected dependence of interdonor clonotype sharing on sequencing depth was noted. Researchers sampled blood only, noting tissue repertoires likely differ.

Deep-level settings were used for running the assay. Generated by immunoSEQ multiplex PCR, the TCRdb table keeps only in-frame clones and is missing some. The data contain some 2,500,000 clones, roughly 93% of them singletons. The receptor was derived from a man younger than 35 in good health. Some clones in this sample may be carry-over from other donors' samples. The V call is TRBV6-1, the J call TRBJ2-7, with D uncertain. Specimen: naive CD4+ T cells from PBMCs. Regarding subset: CD45RA+ positively selected. CDR3 nucleotides: TGTGCCAGCAGTGAAGACGTTCTCTACGAGCAGTACTTC. Protein sequence: CASSEDVLYEQYF.